The 14 T cell receptor beta chains given below trace back to one sample, sequenced in a study of OX40 agonist ivuxolimab in advanced cancers. The table came from immunoSEQ multiplex PCR; TCRdb's copy has only in-frame clones and leaves some out. The sample includes approximately 71,000 clones, approximately 94% of them seen just once. The sequences come from CD4+ or CD8+ T cells sorted from blood, collected in a trial of the OX40 agonist ivuxolimab. The receptors shown here come from an adult with an advanced solid tumor such as melanoma, head and neck, liver or kidney cancer.

V gene TRBV5-6 combines with J gene TRBJ2-7, with 8 bases lining up with TRBD1. Trimming at V came to 4 bases and at J to 1 base, leaving 4 bases not matched to a gene. The CDR3 is 14 amino acids. The germline gives CDR1 SGHDT, CDR2 YYEEEE. CDR3 sequence (DNA): TGTGCCAGCAGCATAGACAGGGGTTCCTACGAGCAGTACTTC. Its translation: CASSIDRGSYEQYF.

In DNA form, the CDR3 reads TGTGCCAGCAGCTCCTCCCGTGGGGGCACCGGGGAGCTGTTTTTT. This encodes CASSSSRGGTGELFF. V is TRBV11-2 and J is TRBJ2-2; D may be TRBD1 or TRBD2 (5 bases each). The V gene lost 4 bases and the J gene lost 4 bases, with 13 bases spanning the gap. Germline V lookup: CDR1 SGHAT, CDR2 FQNNGV. The CDR3 consists of 15 residues.

The chain is built from TRBV7-2 and TRBJ1-1, with 7 nucleotides matching TRBD1. The trim removed 5 bases at V and 1 base at J, leaving 7 bases unmatched. Germline lookup yields CDR1 SGHTA and CDR2 FQGNSA. This CDR3 is 15 amino acids long. CDR3 DNA sequence: TGTGCCAGCAGCCTCCGGACAGGTGGGAACACTGAAGCTTTCTTT. Protein sequence: CASSLRTGGNTEAFF. Supplemented by reference TRBV7-2 and TRBJ1-1, the full variable domain reads GAGVSQSPSNKVTEKGKDVELRCDPISGHTALYWYRQSLGQGLEFLIYFQGNSAPDKSGLPSDRFSAERTGGSVSTLTIQRTQQEDSAVYLCASSLRTGGNTEAFFGQGTRLTVV.

The chain combines TRBV7-3 with TRBJ2-2; 7 bases are a match to TRBD2. This CDR3 spans 17 amino acids. With V trimmed by 5 bases and J by 6 bases, 15 bases remained unmatched. Germline V gene sequence: CDR1 SGHTA, CDR2 FQGTGA. The CDR3, as DNA: TGTGCCAGCAGCACATGGGACGCCCCCCGGGGGGCCGGGGAGCTGTTTTTT. It encodes CASSTWDAPRGAGELFF.

This chain uses TRBV11-2 with TRBJ2-1; TRBD2 is a possible D gene (5 bases). Germline V gene sequence: CDR1 SGHAT, CDR2 FQNNGV. Trimming pared 5 bases from V and 0 bases from J, leaving 17 bases between. CDR3 size: 17 residues. Written as DNA, the CDR3 is TGTGCCAGCAGCCATTCGATTAGCGTAAGCTCCTACAATGAGCAGTTCTTC. Protein product: CASSHSISVSSYNEQFF.

V is TRBV7-9 and J is TRBJ1-1; D is unclear. The CDR3 covers 15 residues. The V end was cut by 1 base, the J end by 4 bases, with 13 bases between. CDR1 is SEHNR, CDR2 FQNEAQ, per germline (reference sequence). In DNA form, the CDR3 reads TGTGCCAGCAGCTTAGGCCCCGTGGGGTTCACTGAAGCTTTCTTT. Its translation is CASSLGPVGFTEAFF.

The chain is built from TRBV23-1 and TRBJ1-3; D remains ambiguous. TRBV23-1 counts as an open reading frame of uncertain function. The CDR3 has 16 amino acids. Between the trimmed V and J ends, which lost 6 bases and 4 bases, there was a span of 19 bases. The chain's CDR3 is CASSPRATGLGNTIYF. In DNA, the CDR3 is TGCGCCAGCAGCCCTCGAGCTACCGGGTTAGGAAACACCATATATTTT.

The V and J genes are TRBV28 and TRBJ1-5; D gene uncertain. This CDR3 has 13 amino acids. Trimming pared 3 bases from V and 5 bases from J, leaving 8 bases between. Germline CDR1 and CDR2: MDHEN and SYDVKM. The CDR3 coding sequence is TGTGCCAGCAGTTTTCGGGTCGATCAGCCCCAGCATTTT. The encoded protein is CASSFRVDQPQHF.

The genes are TRBV28 and TRBJ1-5; D remains unclear. Germline CDR1 and CDR2: MDHEN and SYDVKM. CDR3 length: 15 amino acids. V was shortened by 5 bases and J by 2 bases, with 13 bases between the two germline ends. This chain's CDR3 is CASSTGPEGNQPQHF. The CDR3 DNA reads as TGTGCCAGCAGTACTGGGCCGGAGGGCAATCAGCCCCAGCATTTT.

The chain uses TRBV9 and TRBJ2-1; 11 bases line up with TRBD2. V shed 3 bases, J shed 4 bases, and the junction held 0 bases outside the gene matches. The CDR3 runs to 14 residues. Germline CDR1 SGDLS, CDR2 YYNGEE. The CDR3 loop reads CASSGLAGYNEQFF. The CDR3 region has the DNA TGTGCCAGCAGCGGACTAGCGGGATACAATGAGCAGTTCTTC. The variable domain in full, completed from reference TRBV9 and TRBJ2-1, reads DSGVTQTPKHLITATGQRVTLRCSPRSGDLSVYWYQQSLDQGLQFLIQYYNGEERAKGNILERFSAQQFPDLHSELNLSSLELGDSALYFCASSGLAGYNEQFFGPGTRLTVL.

This clone was observed a single time. The rearrangement joins TRBV15 to TRBJ2-7; 9 nucleotides line up with TRBD2. Trimming at V came to 0 bases and at J to 7 bases, leaving 10 bases not matched to a gene. This CDR3 spans 16 amino acids. Germline V gene data show CDR1 as LNHNV and CDR2 as YYDKDF (reference sequence). The CDR3 DNA reads as TGTGCCACCAGCAGAGATAGAGGCCTAGCGGGATCTGAGCAGTACTTC. Protein sequence: CATSRDRGLAGSEQYF.

The rearrangement uses TRBV7-3 and TRBJ2-3; possibly TRBD1 for D (5 bases). Germline CDR1 reads SGHTA; CDR2 reads FQGTGA. CDR3 length: 16 amino acids. V lost 2 bases and J lost 5, with 17 bases in between. The CDR3 region is CASSLVERGVEDTQYF. The CDR3 DNA reads as TGTGCCAGCAGCTTAGTGGAAAGGGGTGTTGAAGATACGCAGTATTTT.

V is TRBV19 and J is TRBJ1-1, with TRBD1 matching over 8 bases. The CDR3 has 14 amino acids. Germline CDR1 and CDR2: LNHDA and SQIVND (reference sequence). V was clipped by 4 bases and J by 2 bases; unmatched bases: 3. CDR3 nucleotide sequence: TGTGCCAGTAGTAACGGACAGGGCAACACTGAAGCTTTCTTT. Translating it yields CASSNGQGNTEAFF.

About this clone: An end of the junction differs from the germline gene, which may be a read error. V usage is TRBV7-9 and J usage is TRBJ2-7, with 8 bases fitting TRBD1. The length of the CDR3 is 14 residues. The germline gives CDR1 SEHNR, CDR2 FQNEAQ (reference sequence). The CDR3 DNA reads as TGTGCCAGCAGCTCCCCGGGACAGGAGACTTTTAACGTCTTC. Its protein product is CASSSPGQETFNVF.